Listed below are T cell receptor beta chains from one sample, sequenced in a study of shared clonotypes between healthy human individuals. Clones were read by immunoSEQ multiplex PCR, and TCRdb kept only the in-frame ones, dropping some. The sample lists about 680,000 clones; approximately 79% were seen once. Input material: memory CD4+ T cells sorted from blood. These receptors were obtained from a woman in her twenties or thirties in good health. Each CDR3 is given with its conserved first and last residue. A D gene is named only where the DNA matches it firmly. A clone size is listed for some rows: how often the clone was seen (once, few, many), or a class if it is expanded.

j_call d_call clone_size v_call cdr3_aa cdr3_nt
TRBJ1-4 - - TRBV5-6 CASSLALSSAGKLFF TGTGCCAGCAGCTTGGCGTTGAGTAGCGCTGGAAAACTGTTTTTT
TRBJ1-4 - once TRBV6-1 CASSERGRWENEKLFF TGTGCCAGCAGTGAACGAGGGAGGTGGGAGAATGAAAAACTGTTTTTT
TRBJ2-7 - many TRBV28 CASSPPFHEQYF TGTGCCAGCAGTCCCCCTTTCCACGAGCAGTACTTC
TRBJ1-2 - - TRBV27 CASSLSLRDGLNYGYTF TGTGCCAGCAGTTTATCGCTTCGTGACGGGTTGAACTATGGCTACACCTTC
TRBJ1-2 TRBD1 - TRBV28 CASIIGGAVGGYTF TGTGCCAGCATAATAGGGGGCGCGGTGGGAGGCTACACCTTC
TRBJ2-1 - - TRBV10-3 CAISVAENNEQFF TGTGCCATCAGTGTGGCAGAAAACAATGAGCAGTTCTTC
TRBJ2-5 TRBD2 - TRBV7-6 CASSLASGMQETQYF TGTGCCAGCAGCTTAGCCAGCGGGATGCAAGAGACCCAGTACTTC
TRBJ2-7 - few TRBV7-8 CASSPGDRYEQYF TGTGCCAGCAGCCCAGGGGATCGATACGAGCAGTACTTC
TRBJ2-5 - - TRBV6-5 CATSRPGIEETQYF TGTGCCACCTCTCGGCCCGGGATTGAGGAGACCCAGTACTTC
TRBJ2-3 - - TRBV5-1 CASSELGSFGDTQYF TGCGCCAGCAGCGAACTAGGATCGTTCGGGGATACGCAGTATTTT
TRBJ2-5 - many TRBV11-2 CASSPVALQETQYF TGTGCCAGCAGCCCAGTGGCTCTCCAAGAGACCCAGTACTTC
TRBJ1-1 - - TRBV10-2 CASSSTGNLMNTEAFF TGCGCCAGCAGTTCCACAGGGAACCTCATGAACACTGAAGCTTTCTTT
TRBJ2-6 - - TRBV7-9 CASTRGGANVLTF TGTGCCAGCACCCGAGGTGGGGCCAACGTCCTGACTTTC
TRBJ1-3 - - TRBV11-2 CASSLSGGSGNTIYF TGTGCCAGCAGCCTAAGTGGCGGATCTGGAAACACCATATATTTT
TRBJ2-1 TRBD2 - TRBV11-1 CASSFKFLAGGNEQFF TGTGCCAGCAGCTTTAAGTTCCTAGCGGGGGGCAATGAGCAGTTCTTC
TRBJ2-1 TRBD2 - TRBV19 CASTELAGEYNEQFF TGTGCCAGTACCGAACTAGCGGGAGAATACAATGAGCAGTTCTTC
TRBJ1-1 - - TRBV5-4 CASSLVGMDTEAFF TGTGCCAGCAGCTTGGTTGGAATGGACACTGAAGCTTTCTTT
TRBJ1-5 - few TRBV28 CASSSDYSNQPQHF TGTGCCAGCAGTTCAGACTATAGCAATCAGCCCCAGCATTTT
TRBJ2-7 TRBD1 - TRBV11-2 CASSSTGRNEQYF TGTGCCAGCAGTTCGACAGGGCGCAACGAGCAGTACTTC
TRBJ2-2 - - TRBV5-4 CASSLEATNTGELFF TGTGCCAGCAGCTTGGAAGCGACGAACACCGGGGAGCTGTTTTTT
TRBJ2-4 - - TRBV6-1 CASSVDGPMIQYF TGTGCCAGCAGTGTGGACGGTCCAATGATTCAGTACTTC
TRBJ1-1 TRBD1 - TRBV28 CASSHGTGAKTEAFF TGTGCCAGCAGCCATGGGACAGGGGCAAAAACTGAAGCTTTCTTT
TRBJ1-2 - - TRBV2 CASSEWDTGLNYGYTF TGTGCCAGCAGTGAATGGGACACCGGTCTTAACTATGGCTACACCTTC
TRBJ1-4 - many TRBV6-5 CASSYSFTEPPKLFF TGTGCCAGCAGTTACTCGTTTACAGAACCACCTAAACTGTTTTTT
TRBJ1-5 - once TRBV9 CASSVGYGNQPQHF TGTGCCAGCAGCGTAGGGTACGGTAATCAGCCCCAGCATTTT
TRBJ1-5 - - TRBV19 CASSIDIGNQPQHF TGTGCCAGTAGTATCGACATCGGCAATCAGCCCCAGCATTTT
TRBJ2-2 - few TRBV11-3 CASSLDQGMDGELFF TGTGCCAGCAGCTTAGATCAGGGGATGGACGGGGAGCTGTTTTTT
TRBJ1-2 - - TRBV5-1 CASSLSPGANYGYTF TGCGCCAGCAGCTTGTCCCCGGGGGCGAACTATGGCTACACCTTC
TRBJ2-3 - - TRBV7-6 CASTSNLDTQYF TGTGCCAGCACGAGTAATCTGGATACGCAGTATTTT
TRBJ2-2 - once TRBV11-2 CASSLAGARELFF TGTGCCAGCAGCTTAGCAGGGGCGCGGGAGCTGTTTTTT
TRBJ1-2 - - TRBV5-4 CASSLGQARLSYGYTF TGTGCCAGCAGCTTGGGACAGGCGAGGCTAAGCTATGGCTACACCTTC
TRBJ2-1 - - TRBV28 CASIPQGSYNEQFF TGTGCCAGCATTCCCCAGGGATCCTACAATGAGCAGTTCTTC
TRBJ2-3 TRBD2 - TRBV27 CASRRLANTDTQYF TGTGCCAGCAGACGACTAGCGAACACAGATACGCAGTATTTT
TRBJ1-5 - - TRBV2 CASSLLSFGQINQPQHF TGTGCCAGCAGTCTCCTTTCCTTTGGACAGATCAATCAGCCCCAGCATTTT
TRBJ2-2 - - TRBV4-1 CASSQEVLDSGTGELFF TGCGCCAGCAGCCAAGAGGTGTTGGACAGCGGGACCGGGGAGCTGTTTTTT
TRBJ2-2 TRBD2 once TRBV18 CASSPLGLAGSYNTGELFF TGTGCCAGCTCACCACTAGGACTAGCGGGATCCTATAACACCGGGGAGCTGTTTTTT
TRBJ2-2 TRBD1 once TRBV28 CASSLPGQGKTGELFF TGTGCCAGCAGTCTCCCGGGACAGGGGAAGACCGGGGAGCTGTTTTTT
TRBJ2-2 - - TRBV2 CASSSRTGTGELFF TGTGCCAGCAGTTCCCGGACGGGCACCGGGGAGCTGTTTTTT
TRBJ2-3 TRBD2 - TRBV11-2 CASSLEGWRETDTQYF TGTGCCAGCAGCCTAGAGGGGTGGCGGGAGACAGATACGCAGTATTTT
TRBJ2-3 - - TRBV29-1 CSVDYTRWDTQYF TGCAGCGTTGATTATACGAGGTGGGATACGCAGTATTTT
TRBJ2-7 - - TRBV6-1 CASGKGYEQYF TGTGCCAGCGGGAAGGGTTACGAGCAGTACTTC
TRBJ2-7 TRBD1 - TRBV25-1 CASSDHSTGDFGSEQYF TGTGCCAGCAGTGATCATTCTACAGGGGATTTTGGGTCCGAGCAGTACTTC
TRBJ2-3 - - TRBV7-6 CASSLGVTLVGDTQYF TGTGCCAGCAGCTTAGGGGTGACGTTGGTGGGAGATACGCAGTATTTT
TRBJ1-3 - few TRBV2 CASSQTRNTIYF TGTGCCAGCAGCCAAACTAGAAACACCATATATTTT
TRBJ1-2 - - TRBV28 CASSRAGTGYGYTF TGTGCCAGCAGTCGTGCCGGGACGGGCTATGGCTACACCTTC
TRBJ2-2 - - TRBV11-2 CASRVGSWTANTGELFF TGTGCCAGCAGGGTCGGGTCGTGGACGGCGAACACCGGGGAGCTGTTTTTT
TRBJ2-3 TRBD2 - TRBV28 CASSGLAGVTDTQYF TGTGCCAGCAGTGGACTAGCGGGAGTAACAGATACGCAGTATTTT
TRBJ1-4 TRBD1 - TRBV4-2 CASSQVGTGELDEKLFF TGTGCCAGCAGCCAAGTCGGGACAGGGGAATTGGATGAAAAACTGTTTTTT
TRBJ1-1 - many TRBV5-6 CASSSYGVGAFF TGTGCCAGCAGTTCCTACGGGGTCGGAGCTTTCTTT
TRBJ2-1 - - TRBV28 CASSLPVGEQFF TGTGCCAGCAGCCTCCCGGTAGGTGAGCAGTTCTTC
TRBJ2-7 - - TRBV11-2 CASSLAPGPIYEQYF TGTGCCAGCAGCTTAGCACCGGGACCCATCTACGAGCAGTACTTC
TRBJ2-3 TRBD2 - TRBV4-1 CASSQVNSGRAVDTQYF TGCGCCAGCAGCCAAGTTAATAGCGGGAGGGCCGTAGATACGCAGTATTTT
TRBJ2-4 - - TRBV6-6 CASSGPYTPGKNIQYF TGTGCCAGCAGTGGGCCTTATACGCCGGGCAAAAACATTCAGTACTTC
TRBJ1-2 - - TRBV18 CASSPAESDGYTF TGTGCCAGCTCACCTGCAGAATCCGACGGCTACACCTTC
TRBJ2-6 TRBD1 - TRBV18 CASSPGQIRSGANVLTF TGTGCCAGCTCACCGGGACAGATTCGCTCTGGGGCCAACGTCCTGACTTTC
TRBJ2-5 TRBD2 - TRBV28 CASSSDLAGGRETQYF TGTGCCAGCAGTTCCGACCTAGCGGGAGGTCGGGAGACCCAGTACTTC
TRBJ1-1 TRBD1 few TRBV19 CASTATGGLDTEAFF TGTGCCAGTACCGCGACAGGGGGCTTGGACACTGAAGCTTTCTTT